The 21 T cell receptor beta chains reported below all come from one sample, sequenced in a study of CD8+ T cells in alopecia areata. cDNA reverse transcribed from extracted RNA served as the sequencing template. Clones were sequenced by immunoSEQ multiplex PCR, and TCRdb holds only the in-frame ones, with some missing. The sample includes fewer than 250,000 clones, 35% to 45% of them seen just once. The treatment denotes: oral pan-JAK inhibitor, 5-10 mg twice daily. The sample was CD4+ T cells sorted from blood, taken between weeks 30 and 35, from a patient treated with tofacitinib. These receptors all stem from a human donor with alopecia areata.

V is TRBV11-2 and J is TRBJ2-7, with 9 bases that match TRBD2. The V gene end was trimmed by 6 bases and the J gene end by 4 bases; junction bases not matched to a gene: 1. Germline V gene lookup returns CDR1 SGHAT and CDR2 FQNNGV. There are 12 residues in the CDR3. This chain's CDR3 is CASRTSGYEQYF. Written as DNA, the CDR3 is TGTGCCAGCAGGACTAGCGGTTACGAGCAGTACTTC.

The genes are TRBV30 and TRBJ2-3; no reliable D call. This CDR3 comprises 14 residues. Between the trimmed V and J ends, which lost 4 bases and 9 bases, there was a span of 20 bases. Germline V gene lookup returns CDR1 GTSNPN and CDR2 SVGIG (reference sequence). CDR3: CAWKMRSRLQTQYF. Here the CDR3 DNA reads TGTGCCTGGAAAATGCGGTCCAGGTTGCAGACGCAGTATTTT.

Note on this clone: A junction end diverges from the germline sequence, so it may reflect a read error. The V and J genes are TRBV7-7 and TRBJ2-3; D is perhaps TRBD1 (5 bases). Germline V gene lookup returns CDR1 SSHAT and CDR2 FNYEAQ (reference sequence). CDR3 length: 14 amino acids. CDR3 coding DNA: TGTGCTAGCAGCTTAGGGGCGAAAACAGATACGCAGTATTTT. Protein sequence: CASSLGAKTDTQYF.

Only a few counts were recorded for this clone. The chain combines TRBV30 with TRBJ2-5, with a possible D match to TRBD2 (5 bases). The CDR3 runs to 13 residues. Trimming cost V 2 bases and J 2 bases, with 9 bases left between them. Germline lookup yields CDR1 GTSNPN and CDR2 SVGIG (reference sequence). CDR3 residues: CAWSRREQETQYF. The CDR3 nucleotides are TGTGCCTGGAGTAGAAGGGAGCAAGAGACCCAGTACTTC.

V and J are TRBV18 and TRBJ2-5; TRBD1 aligns across 7 bases. Germline V lookup: CDR1 KGHSH, CDR2 LQKENI. This CDR3 contains 14 residues. Trimming took 1 base from V and 5 from J; bases not matched to a gene: 4. Here the CDR3 DNA reads TGTGCCAGCTCACCACAGGGGGCGAGGGAGACCCAGTACTTC. This translates into CASSPQGARETQYF.

This clone was seen more than once but under ten times. This chain uses TRBV9 with TRBJ2-1, with 11 nucleotides matching TRBD2. The CDR3 has 15 amino acids. Germline CDR1 SGDLS, CDR2 YYNGEE. Germline trimming cut 3 bases from V and 7 bases from J; bases unmatched to any gene: 6. CDR3 DNA: TGTGCCAGCAGCGCCTTACTAGCGGGAGCGAATGAGCAGTTCTTC. Amino acids: CASSALLAGANEQFF. The whole variable domain, filled in from reference TRBV9 and TRBJ2-1, reads DSGVTQTPKHLITATGQRVTLRCSPRSGDLSVYWYQQSLDQGLQFLIQYYNGEERAKGNILERFSAQQFPDLHSELNLSSLELGDSALYFCASSALLAGANEQFFGPGTRLTVL.

This clone was seen more than once but under ten times. The rearrangement links TRBV7-2 to TRBJ2-7, with D hard to call. Trimming shortened V by 2 bases and J by 6 bases, and 11 bases separated the two germline ends. Germline V gene sequence: CDR1 SGHTA, CDR2 FQGNSA. The CDR3 extends over 13 amino acids. CDR3 nucleotides: TGTGCCAGCAGCTTACAGCTAGGCAGCGAGCAGTACTTC. It is translated as CASSLQLGSEQYF. The full variable domain, in which reference TRBV7-2 and TRBJ2-7 provide the parts outside the CDR3, is GAGVSQSPSNKVTEKGKDVELRCDPISGHTALYWYRQSLGQGLEFLIYFQGNSAPDKSGLPSDRFSAERTGGSVSTLTIQRTQQEDSAVYLCASSLQLGSEQYFGPGTRLTVT.

This clone was observed a handful of times. The V and J genes are TRBV4-2 and TRBJ2-7; D possibly matches TRBD1 or TRBD2 (5 bases each). Germline loops: CDR1 LGHNA, CDR2 YNFKEQ. The V gene lost 1 base and the J gene lost 5 bases, with 18 bases spanning the gap. The CDR3 runs 16 residues. The CDR3 DNA reads as TGTGCCAGCAGCCAAGGAAGGTCGGGGCGTCGGGACGAGCAGTACTTC. Its translation is CASSQGRSGRRDEQYF.

This clone showed up just a few times. This sequence joins TRBV7-9 and TRBJ1-5, with D unclear. V lost 4 bases and J 9 bases, leaving 7 bases between the germline ends. Germline V gene lookup returns CDR1 SEHNR and CDR2 FQNEAQ (reference sequence). The CDR3 runs to 11 residues. The CDR3 reads CASSYEGPQHF. CDR3 DNA: TGTGCCAGCAGCTATGAGGGGCCCCAGCATTTT. The full variable domain, with the rest looked up from reference TRBV7-9 and TRBJ1-5, is DTGVSQNPRHKITKRGQNVTFRCDPISEHNRLYWYRQTLGQGPEFLTYFQNEAQLEKSRLLSDRFSAERPKGSFSTLEIQRTEQGDSAMYLCASSYEGPQHFGDGTRLSIL.

V is TRBV18 and J is TRBJ2-7; TRBD1 agrees at 7 bases. With 5 bases clipped from V and 7 bases from J, the junction kept 17 bases outside the gene matches. The CDR3 extends over 16 amino acids. Germline V gene lookup returns CDR1 KGHSH and CDR2 LQKENI. The CDR3 nucleotides are TGTGCCAGCTCAACGACAGACAGGGCGGTTATTGGAGAGCAGTACTTC. This codes for CASSTTDRAVIGEQYF.

This clone was found a few times. The chain employs TRBV19 and TRBJ1-1; 8 nucleotides agree with TRBD1. The junction had 5 bases not matched to a gene; V was cut back by 3 bases and J by 5 bases. The CDR3 is 14 residues long. Germline CDR1 reads LNHDA; CDR2 reads SQIVND (reference sequence). CDR3 sequence reads: CASSMVQGETEAFF. Written as DNA, the CDR3 is TGTGCCAGTAGTATGGTACAGGGGGAGACTGAAGCTTTCTTT.

The sample holds a few counts of this clone. The chain has TRBV6-6 and TRBJ1-2; D might be TRBD1 (5 bases). CDR1 and CDR2 (germline): MNHNY, SVGAGI (reference sequence). The CDR3 has 16 amino acids. Trimming stripped 4 bases from V and 3 bases from J, with 18 bases between. DNA of the CDR3: TGTGCCAGCAGTTCCCTAGGGACGGAGAAGCACTATGGCTACACCTTC. This translates into CASSSLGTEKHYGYTF.

This clone was recorded only once. The genes are TRBV7-2 and TRBJ1-2, with 9 positions matching TRBD1. This CDR3 has 14 amino acids. The V gene's germline CDR1 is SGHTA and CDR2 FQGNSA. The trim removed 5 bases at V and 8 bases at J, leaving 9 bases unmatched. The CDR3 DNA reads TGTGCCAGCAGCGCCCTTACAGGGGGCATCGGCTACACCTTC. Encoded protein: CASSALTGGIGYTF. Looking up the rest from reference TRBV7-2 and TRBJ1-2 gives the full variable domain: GAGVSQSPSNKVTEKGKDVELRCDPISGHTALYWYRQSLGQGLEFLIYFQGNSAPDKSGLPSDRFSAERTGGSVSTLTIQRTQQEDSAVYLCASSALTGGIGYTFGSGTRLTVV.

V usage is TRBV11-2 and J usage is TRBJ2-1; possible D gene TRBD1, 5 bases. In germline, CDR1 is SGHAT, CDR2 FQNNGV. Deletions cut 0 bases from V and 7 bases from J, with 10 bases between. The CDR3 is 14 residues long. The CDR3, as DNA: TGTGCCAGCAGCTTAGATCTGACAGCAAATGAGCAGTTCTTC. This sequence encodes CASSLDLTANEQFF.

This clone was seen a single time. The genes are TRBV20-1 and TRBJ2-4; 7 positions agree with TRBD1. There are 11 residues in the CDR3. Germline V gives CDR1 DFQATT, CDR2 SNEGSKA (reference sequence). V lost 3 bases, J lost 11 bases, and 4 bases stayed unmatched. CDR3 loop: CSASKGQLQYF. The CDR3 DNA is TGCAGTGCTAGTAAGGGACAGCTTCAGTACTTC.

V gene TRBV30 combines with J gene TRBJ2-3; TRBD2 agrees at 14 bases. J gave up 2 bases and V 4 bases, and 14 bases lay outside the gene matches. The CDR3 is 19 amino acids. Per germline, CDR1 GTSNPN and CDR2 SVGIG (reference sequence). CDR3 nucleotide sequence: TGTGCCTGGATTCAGTCCGTGGGACTAGCGGGAGTCCCCACAGATACGCAGTATTTT. The encoded protein is CAWIQSVGLAGVPTDTQYF.

In this sample, this clone turned up a few times. This sequence joins TRBV18 and TRBJ2-5, with D unclear. This CDR3 region has 12 residues. V was clipped by 0 bases and J by 1 base, with 0 bases between them. CDR1 and CDR2 (germline): KGHSH, LQKENI. CDR3 in amino acids: CASSPPQETQYF. For the CDR3, the DNA is TGTGCCAGCTCACCACCCCAAGAGACCCAGTACTTC.

The CDR3 spells CASRMARGGYTF. In nucleotides, the CDR3 is TGTGCCAGTAGGATGGCTCGGGGTGGCTACACCTTC. The chain has TRBV19 and TRBJ1-2; no reliable D call. The CDR3 is made up of 12 amino acids. In germline, CDR1 is LNHDA, CDR2 SQIVND (reference sequence). Between the trimmed V and J ends, which lost 6 bases and 7 bases, there was a span of 12 bases.

The chain combines TRBV4-2 with TRBJ2-1; D is ambiguous. The CDR3 covers 14 residues. The germline V gene has CDR1 LGHNA and CDR2 YNFKEQ. V was clipped by 1 base and J by 6 bases, with 10 bases between them. DNA of the CDR3: TGTGCCAGCAGCCAAGGGGAATGGACCAATGAGCAGTTCTTC. As protein: CASSQGEWTNEQFF.

This clone was detected a few times. The identical CDR3 is also encoded by other nucleotide sequences in the sample. The rearrangement joins TRBV29-1 to TRBJ1-1; D unclear. CDR1 SQVTM and CDR2 ANQGSEA come from the germline V gene. Between the trimmed V and J ends, which lost 4 bases and 0 bases, there was a span of 9 bases. CDR3 size: 13 residues. Here the CDR3 reads CSVVGQLNTEAFF. The CDR3 DNA follows: TGCAGCGTTGTTGGGCAGTTGAACACTGAAGCTTTCTTT.

Only a few counts were recorded for this clone. V and J are TRBV7-3 and TRBJ2-7; D gene uncertain. Germline CDR1 and CDR2: SGHTA and FQGTGA. Trimming pared 5 bases from V and 3 bases from J, leaving 17 bases between. This CDR3 comprises 15 residues. The CDR3: CASSPTPRSLYEQYF. CDR3 nucleotides: TGTGCCAGCAGCCCAACTCCCCGGAGTCTCTACGAGCAGTACTTC.